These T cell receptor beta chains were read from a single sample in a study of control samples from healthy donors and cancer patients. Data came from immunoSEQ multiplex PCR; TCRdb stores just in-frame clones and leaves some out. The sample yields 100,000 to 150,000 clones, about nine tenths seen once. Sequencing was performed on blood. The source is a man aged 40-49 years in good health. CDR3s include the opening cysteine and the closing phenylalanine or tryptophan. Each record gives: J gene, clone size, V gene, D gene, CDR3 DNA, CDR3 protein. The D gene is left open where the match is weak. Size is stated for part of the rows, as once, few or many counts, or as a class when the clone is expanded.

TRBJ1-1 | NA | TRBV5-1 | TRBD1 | TGCGCCAGCAGCTTGGGTAGGGGGCTGGGTGAAGCTTTCTTT | CASSLGRGLGEAFF
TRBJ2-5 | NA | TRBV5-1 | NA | TGCGCCAGCAGCTTGGCCGGGTACCAAGAGACCCAGTACTTC | CASSLAGYQETQYF
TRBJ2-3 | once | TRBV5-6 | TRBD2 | TGTGCCAGCAGCTCCACTAGCGGGGGGGCTCCCGTCGGGGCGCAGTATTTT | CASSSTSGGAPVGAQYF
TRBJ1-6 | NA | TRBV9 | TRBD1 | TGTGCCAGCAGCGCGGCAGGGGGTTACAATTCACCCCTCCACTTT | CASSAAGGYNSPLHF
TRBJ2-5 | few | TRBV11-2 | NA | TGTGCCAGCAGCTTACCGAGGAGGCAAGAGACCCAGTACTTC | CASSLPRRQETQYF
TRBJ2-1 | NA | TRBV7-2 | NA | TGTGCCAGCAGCCCCGGACCGGGGCCTTATGAGCAGTTCTTC | CASSPGPGPYEQFF
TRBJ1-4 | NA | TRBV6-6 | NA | TGTGCCAGCACCCTTGGGGGGGCAACTAATGAAAAACTGTTTTTT | CASTLGGATNEKLFF
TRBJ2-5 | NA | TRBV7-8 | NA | TGTGCCAGCAGCCCCACCCCGTCGGACCTGCGAGAGACCCAGTACTTC | CASSPTPSDLRETQYF
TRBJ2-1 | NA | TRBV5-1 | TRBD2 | TGCGCCAGCAGCCCAAGGCCTAGCGGGGGGACCAGCTACAATGAGCAGTTCTTC | CASSPRPSGGTSYNEQFF
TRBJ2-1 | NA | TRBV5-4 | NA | TGTGCCAGCACCACCTGGACAGCTCTTGCCTACAATGAGCAGTTCTTC | CASTTWTALAYNEQFF
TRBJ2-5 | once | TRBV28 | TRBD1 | TGTGCCAGCAGGGCCGGGACAGGGGGACAAGAGACCCAGTACTTC | CASRAGTGGQETQYF
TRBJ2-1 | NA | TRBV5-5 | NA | TGTGCCAGCAGCTATAGAAAGGGGAGCTCCTACAATGAGCAGTTCTTC | CASSYRKGSSYNEQFF
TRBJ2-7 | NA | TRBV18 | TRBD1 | TGTGCCAGCTCACCACCGGCAGGGGGCATCGTTCGCGAGCAGTACTTC | CASSPPAGGIVREQYF
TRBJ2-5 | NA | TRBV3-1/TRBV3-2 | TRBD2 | TGTGCCAGCAGCCTCACCGCGGGTAGCGGGGTCCGGGAGACCCAGTACTTC | CASSLTAGSGVRETQYF